This T cell receptor beta chain was recorded in a study of beta chain features in type 1 diabetes (dated by TCRdb to between 2018 and 2020). Looking at the study overall: Patients and healthy donors did not differ in mean age, gender distribution, total cell number or subset yield. A total of roughly 99,000,000 sorted cells were examined across all samples, and the number of cells per subset was strongly correlated with RNA yield. In the study, recently diagnosed type 1 diabetes patients and matched healthy donors were compared on the TCRB repertoires of their sorted circulating CD4+ T cell subsets. Whereas all 28 donors provided naive and central memory subsets, regulatory and stem cell-like memory subsets were isolated from just 8 patients and about 8 healthy donors.

The High Capacity cDNA Reverse Transcription Kit was used to reverse transcribe all of the isolated RNA, meaning that expressed TCRB transcripts were what got sequenced. Naive, central memory and regulatory T cell samples underwent deep immunoSEQ sequencing, averaging roughly 3.5 million total reads per sample. After sorted cells were lysed in RLT buffer, RNA was extracted with DNase-treated RNeasy Micro or Mini kits, with the choice depending on cell number. Each cell subset was processed on its own to prevent cross-contamination, while patient and healthy donor samples were processed together. The immunoSEQ multiplex PCR was used to amplify TCRB sequences from cDNA, yielding 87-bp fragments that span the CDR3 region. Amplicons were sequenced on the Illumina HiSeq platform. The study's processing was this. Synthetic template baselines were used to correct PCR bias computationally, reads within Hamming distance 2 were collapsed, and singletons that could not be merged were discarded. By aligning reads against IMGT, V, D and J genes, CDR3 length, and insertions or deletions at six rearrangement sites were assigned. Clonotype counts were normalized to sorted cell number within each subset before computing true diversity and Gini coefficients with the tcR R package. The overlap coefficient, calculated on TCRB nucleotide sequences, was used to quantify repertoire sharing. The clones in this table, taken by TCRdb from immuneACCESS, are in-frame only. Not every clone is retained; where verified, under half of the shortfall comes from an unresolved V gene, and the cause of the rest is unknown. V and J calls and clone size are as listed in that table; D and trimming were resolved from the DNA. The sample data list more than 25,000 clones, and roughly 56% of these were observed just once. The ten largest make up 1.4% to 1.5% of the sample.

Results and caveats for the whole study, not just this receptor: Type 1 diabetes patients showed a moderate but significant shortening of TCRB CDR3 length in all four CD4+ subsets. Because cDNA rather than genomic DNA was sequenced, highly expressing activated cells could have been over-represented, although no difference in activation and CD3 levels was found between groups. PCR might favor shorter templates, but patient and control samples were amplified and corrected together, so any skew would affect both groups equally. Naive, central memory and regulatory TCRB repertoires appeared to be more alike among patients than among healthy donors. Only small numbers of individuals were included in the HLA sub-analyses, which left unresolved whether HLA type had any influence on TCRB rearrangement. Patients with type 1 diabetes made fewer insertions and deleted more nucleotides at VDJ recombination sites, implying thymic rearrangement abnormalities.

Each donor gave one peripheral blood draw, approximately 110 mL on average, collected into heparinised tubes. Using a panel that included CD45RO, CCR7, CD25, CD127, CD95 and CD27, naive, central memory, regulatory and stem cell-like memory CD4+ T cells were sorted on a BD FACSAria II. A purity above 95% was achieved for all sorted populations. PBMCs were separated immediately by Lymphoprep density gradient centrifugation and were stained directly, without being cultured. So that batch effects would be minimized, each experiment stained and sorted samples in pairs, pairing one healthy donor with one patient. From cysteine to phenylalanine, the CDR3 is 14 amino acids long. Only the CDR3 portion is preserved as DNA: 42 bases, with reading frame beginning at the first base. Taken from the germline V gene, the CDR1 and CDR2 loops are SNHLY and FYNNEI. V is pruned by 7 bases and J by 5 bases, leaving 10 bases of the junction without a gene match.

This clone was detected a few times. There is no known antigen for this receptor. Per-nucleotide qualities are absent, and no much larger clonotype sits a single base away. The V gene is TRBV2 and the J gene is TRBJ2-5, with TRBD1 identical over 7 junction bases. This sequence originates from a woman aged 18-29 years with type 1 diabetes. Sequencing used Tregs from blood. Reading the label with the study, this specimen's cell subset or site is: regulatory CD4+ T cells. The DNA sequence follows: TGTGCCAGCAATCCGGACAGGTTCTCCGAGACCCAGTACTTC. It is translated as CASNPDRFSETQYF.